This TCR beta chain comes out of a study of OX40 agonist ivuxolimab in advanced cancers. The CDR3 covers 15 residues. The V gene's germline CDR1 is SEHNR and CDR2 FQNEAQ (reference sequence). With 1 base removed from V and 7 bases from J, the gap between germline ends came to 16 bases. At baseline, cycle 4 day 1, and cycle 7 day 1, blood was sampled. Remarks on this clone: The antigen remains undetermined.

Findings and limits, study-wide: At 0.1 to 3.0 mg/kg, CD4+ and CD8+ blood T cells expanded clonally by week 6.

Clones were read by immunoSEQ multiplex PCR, and TCRdb kept only the in-frame ones, dropping some. This sample has tens of thousands of clones; roughly nine tenths occur once, and the top ten carry under 7%. The TCR was taken from an adult with an advanced solid tumor such as melanoma, head and neck, liver or kidney cancer. The gene calls are TRBV7-9 and TRBJ1-1, with a weak D call TRBD1 (5 bases). The sequences come from CD4+ or CD8+ T cells sorted from blood, collected in a trial of the OX40 agonist ivuxolimab. The CDR3 here is CASSLGTTVNDEAFF. DNA of the CDR3: TGTGCCAGCAGCTTAGGGACGACAGTTAACGATGAAGCTTTCTTT.